Below are 12 T cell receptor beta chains sequenced from a single sample in a study of spatial heterogeneity in lung cancer. TCRdb reanalysed the 5' RACE reads using MiXCR and keeps one entry per CDR3 protein. Found here are roughly 10,000 distinct CDR3 sequences, approximately 6.7% of them singletons; the top ten hold under 30%. Regarding time point: sample taken at primary tumor resection. Whole RNA obtained from tumor, nontumor lung or frozen PBMC underwent sequencing without sorting. This sample comprised PBMCs, obtained at surgery. These receptors all come from a male donor with early-stage non-small cell lung cancer.

This clonotype appeared a few times. The library was built for alpha chains, so this beta chain is an off-target read and its size means little. CDR3 loop: CASRTQGPNTGELFF. In DNA, the CDR3 is TGCGCCAGCAGAACGCAGGGCCCGAACACCGGGGAGCTGTTTTTT. The V call is TRBV5-1, the J call TRBJ2-2; a possible D gene is TRBD1 (5 bases). Germline values: CDR1 SGHRS, CDR2 YFSETQ. The CDR3 is 15 residues long. Trimming shortened V by 5 bases and J by 0 bases, and 11 bases separated the two germline ends.

A word on this clonotype: The size of this beta chain means little, since it is a stray read in a library made for alpha chains. This chain's CDR3 is CSASTPTNYGYTF. DNA of the CDR3: TGCAGTGCTAGTACGCCAACTAACTATGGCTACACCTTC. The chain employs TRBV20-1 and TRBJ1-2; no clear D. From germline, CDR1 is DFQATT and CDR2 SNEGSKA (reference sequence). V shed 3 bases and J shed 0 bases, with 8 bases lying between them. The CDR3 covers 13 residues.

This clonotype was seen at least ten times. The library was prepared for alpha chains; this beta chain is a stray read, so its frequency means little. The chain carries TRBV15 and TRBJ2-3; the match to TRBD2 covers 11 bases. The CDR3 spans 17 residues. V gave up 4 bases and J gave up 3 bases; unmatched junction bases: 9. Looked up from germline, CDR1 is LNHNV and CDR2 is YYDKDF (reference sequence). CDR3: CATSISTSGSSTDTQYF. CDR3 DNA sequence: TGTGCCACCAGCATTTCCACTAGCGGGAGTAGTACAGATACGCAGTATTTT.

By share of the sample, this clonotype is medium-sized. Because the library targeted alpha chains, this beta chain is an off-target read whose size means little. The chain carries TRBV2 and TRBJ2-7, with 9 bases that match TRBD1. V was clipped by 6 bases and J by 4 bases; unmatched bases: 7. CDR3 length: 14 amino acids. From germline, CDR1 is SNHLY and CDR2 FYNNEI. The CDR3 bases are TGTGCCAGCAGGCAGCCGGGACAGGGTTACGAGCAGTACTTC. Amino acid sequence: CASRQPGQGYEQYF. Together with reference TRBV2 and TRBJ2-7, the CDR3 gives the full variable domain: EPEVTQTPSHQVTQMGQEVILRCVPISNHLYFYWYRQILGQKVEFLVSFYNNEISEKSEIFDDQFSVERPDGSNFTLKIRSTKLEDSAMYFCASRQPGQGYEQYFGPGTRLTVT.

A few counts support this clonotype. The library was built for alpha chains, so this beta chain is an off-target read and its size means little. The chain joins TRBV5-1 to TRBJ2-1, with 8 nucleotides matching TRBD2. Trimming took 5 bases from V and 5 from J; bases not matched to a gene: 6. The CDR3 length is 14 residues. Germline loops: CDR1 SGHRS, CDR2 YFSETQ. CDR3 sequence reads: CASSRGGANNEQFF. DNA for the CDR3: TGCGCCAGCAGTCGGGGGGGAGCCAACAATGAGCAGTTCTTC.

In regard to this clonotype: This beta chain is an off-target read within a library intended for alpha chains, so its frequency means little. This CDR3 reads CASSYSKSTDTQYF. The CDR3 DNA is TGTGCCAGCAGTTACTCGAAAAGCACAGATACGCAGTATTTT. The V gene is TRBV6-5, the J gene TRBJ2-3; no firm D call. The ends were cut back, 0 bases at V and 0 bases at J, with 4 bases in the middle. Germline loops: CDR1 MNHEY, CDR2 SVGAGI. CDR3 length: 14 amino acids.

This clonotype was observed many times. With the library built for alpha chains, this beta chain is off target and its frequency is not meaningful. The genes are TRBV20-1 and TRBJ2-2, with 15 bases identical to TRBD2. V was clipped by 6 bases and J by 8 bases; unmatched bases: 13. The CDR3 contains 17 residues. CDR1 and CDR2 (germline): DFQATT, SNEGSKA (reference sequence). The CDR3 reads CSAAPAGLAGGPGELFF. The CDR3 coding sequence is TGCAGTGCCGCTCCCGCCGGACTAGCGGGAGGGCCTGGGGAGCTGTTTTTT.

This clonotype is labeled medium-sized. This beta chain is a stray read from a library made for alpha chains; its abundance is not meaningful. V usage is TRBV10-3 and J usage is TRBJ2-2; no reliable D call. The CDR3 is 14 residues long. Trimming removed 4 bases from V and 4 bases from J, with 10 bases in between. The germline V gene has CDR1 ENHRY and CDR2 SYGVKD. The CDR3 is CAISGELTTGELFF. As DNA, the CDR3 is TGTGCCATCAGTGGTGAACTAACCACCGGGGAGCTGTTTTTT.

In this sample, this clonotype is medium-sized. For a library built for alpha chains, this beta chain is a stray read; little rests on its size. This chain connects TRBV6-2 or TRBV6-3 to TRBJ2-4; the match to TRBD2 covers 9 bases. CDR1 is MNHEY and CDR2 is SVGEGT in the germline V gene. The CDR3 is made up of 14 amino acids. The trim removed 6 bases at V and 9 bases at J, leaving 9 bases unmatched. Here the CDR3 reads CASSSTSGFSIQYF. CDR3 DNA: TGTGCCAGCAGCTCAACTAGCGGGTTTAGCATTCAGTACTTC.

This clonotype is labeled medium-sized (0.01 to 0.1%). The library was designed around alpha chains, so this beta chain is a stray read whose abundance carries little weight. This sequence joins TRBV4-1 and TRBJ2-1; D is unresolved. The germline CDR1 and CDR2 sequences are MGHRA and YSYEKL. The germline V and J ends were trimmed by 1 base and 15 bases, with 10 bases remaining between them. This CDR3 region has 11 residues. The chain's CDR3 is CASSQAGFWFF. The CDR3 nucleotides are TGCGCCAGCAGCCAAGCTGGGTTCTGGTTCTTC.

Regarding this clonotype: The size of this beta chain means little, since it is a stray read in a library made for alpha chains. This chain joins TRBV4-3 and TRBJ2-7; the match to TRBD1 covers 8 bases. Germline-derived CDR1 and CDR2 are LGHNA and YSLEER. The CDR3 runs to 14 residues. J lost 5 bases, V lost 3 bases, and 6 bases had no gene match. CDR3 sequence: CASSHQSTGDEQYF. The CDR3 nucleotides are TGCGCCAGCAGCCATCAATCGACAGGGGACGAGCAGTACTTC.

This clonotype was counted at least ten times. This beta chain was picked up by a library intended for alpha chains and is off target, so its count carries little meaning. This chain joins TRBV5-1 and TRBJ2-4; TRBD1 might be the D (6 bases). CDR1 and CDR2 from the germline V gene are SGHRS and YFSETQ. Trimming shortened V by 5 bases and J by 6 bases, and 18 bases separated the two germline ends. The CDR3 extends over 15 amino acids. The CDR3 DNA follows: TGCGCCAGCAGGCCCGGGCCCGAAGGGGGAAACATTCAGTACTTC. This codes for CASRPGPEGGNIQYF.